The present T cell receptor (beta chain) was sequenced within a study of T cell repertoires in cytomegalovirus infection. Concerning this clonotype itself: Its antigen is not known.

General observations from the study: Pooled public TCR beta family frequency picked out CMV carriers with the relevant HLA. HLA-C-restricted CMV-specific TCR beta clonotypes were dominant in the ex vivo response.

Using its own MiXCR run on the reads, TCRdb lists one record per CDR3 protein. The data show about 460,000 distinct CDR3 sequences, about 11% seen once. Between the trimmed V and J ends, which lost 0 bases and 0 bases, there was a span of 9 bases. Per germline, CDR1 LGHDT and CDR2 YNNKEL (reference sequence). This CDR3 comprises 15 residues. The sequence came from a human donor in good health (CMV status not recorded). Some clones in this sample may be carry-over from other donors' samples. The source material was PBMCs. This sequence joins TRBV3-1 and TRBJ2-7; D not certain. The CDR3 spells CASSQDLQPSYEQYF. The CDR3 DNA follows: TGTGCCAGCAGCCAAGATTTGCAGCCCTCCTACGAGCAGTACTTC.